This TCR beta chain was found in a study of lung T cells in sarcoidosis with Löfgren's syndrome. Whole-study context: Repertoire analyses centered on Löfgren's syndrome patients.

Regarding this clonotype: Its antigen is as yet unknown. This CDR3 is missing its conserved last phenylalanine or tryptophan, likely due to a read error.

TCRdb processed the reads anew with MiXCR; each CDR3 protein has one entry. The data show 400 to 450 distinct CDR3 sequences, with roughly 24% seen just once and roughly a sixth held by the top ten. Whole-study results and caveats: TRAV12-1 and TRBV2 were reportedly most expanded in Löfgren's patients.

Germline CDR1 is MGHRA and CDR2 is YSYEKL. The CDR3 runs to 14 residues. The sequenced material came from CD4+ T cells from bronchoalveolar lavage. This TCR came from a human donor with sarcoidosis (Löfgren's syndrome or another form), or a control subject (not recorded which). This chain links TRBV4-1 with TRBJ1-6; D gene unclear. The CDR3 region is CASSHREPDSPLHL. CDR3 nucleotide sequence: TGCGCCAGCAGTCACCGGGAACCCGATTCACCTCTCCACCTT.